Reported below is one T cell receptor (beta chain). Its antigen is undetermined. The CD8+ and CD4+ T cells were isolated magnetically using a negative isolation approach, whereas the TEMRA cells were enriched by FACS. These data belong to a study of CD8 T cells in Susac syndrome. Background on the study: Patients with Susac syndrome were therapy-naive, on corticosteroids, or on intravenous immunoglobulin alone at the time that blood was drawn. Study-wide results and limits: Among active patients and in TEMRA cells, CD8+ clonal expansion in Susac reached its peak.

This CDR3 comprises 19 residues. Germline CDR1 and CDR2: SGHRS and YFSETQ. The ends were cut back, 4 bases at V and 0 bases at J, with 23 bases in the middle. It was with random hexamers that roughly 0.45 to 1 ug RNA was reverse transcribed. Across 54 Vbeta and 13 Jbeta, immunoSEQ multiplex PCR amplified TCR beta CDR3. TCRdb itself ran the immunoSEQ multiplex PCR reads through MiXCR, one entry per CDR3 protein. The sample has over 70,000 distinct CDR3 sequences, about 96% seen once; the top ten hold 0.55% to 0.75%. The specimen was CD8+ T cells from PBMCs. The TCR was taken from a human donor with Susac syndrome. The chain carries TRBV5-1 and TRBJ1-5; D ambiguous. The CDR3 nucleotides are TGCGCCAGCAGCCCGGAGGGAGGGCCGACTATCCTTAGCAATCAGCCCCAGCATTTT. Translated: CASSPEGGPTILSNQPQHF.